The 21 T cell receptor beta chains below were found in one sample sequenced in a study of CXCR3-negative and CXCR3-positive naive CD8 T cells. The authors made the TRB cDNA libraries by 5' RACE using UMI labels. Reprocessing the 5' RACE reads, TCRdb reports a single entry for every CDR3 protein and omits DNA. Recorded here are 70,000 to 95,000 distinct CDR3 sequences; the top ten clones represent around 1.5%. The sequenced sample was naive CXCR3- CD8+ T cells from blood. Regarding subset: CD45RO-CCR7+CD27+CD95- naive CD8+ T cells lacking CXCR3 (TNR3-). These receptors were obtained from a human donor in good health. Some clones in this sample may be carry-over from other donors' samples.

The rearrangement links TRBV7-9 to TRBJ1-1; TCRdb outputs TRBD1, but without DNA this stays unchecked. The length of the CDR3 is 16 residues. CDR1 SEHNR and CDR2 FQNEAQ come from the germline V gene (reference sequence). CDR3 sequence: CASSLGSGQWDTEAFF.

The rearrangement links TRBV9 to TRBJ2-3; absent DNA, TCRdb's TRBD2 call cannot be checked. There are 15 residues in the CDR3. Germline V gene data show CDR1 as SGDLS and CDR2 as YYNGEE. CDR3 in amino acids: CASSVDLAGEDTQYF.

The chain couples TRBV5-1 to TRBJ2-7. Germline values: CDR1 SGHRS, CDR2 YFSETQ. The CDR3 runs 15 residues. CDR3 residues: CASSLAWGERAARYF.

V is TRBV6-5 and J is TRBJ1-3. The CDR3 runs to 19 residues. Germline assignment: CDR1 MNHEY and CDR2 SVGAGI. This CDR3 is CASSYSIISVDRSGNTIYF.

The rearrangement joins TRBV15 to TRBJ1-1. Per the germline V gene, CDR1 is LNHNV and CDR2 is YYDKDF (reference sequence). The CDR3 spans 13 residues. The CDR3 sequence is CATSSRGGSEAFF. Using reference TRBV15 and TRBJ1-1 for the parts outside the CDR3, the full variable domain is DAMVIQNPRYQVTQFGKPVTLSCSQTLNHNVMYWYQQKSSQAPKLLFHYYDKDFNNEADTPDNFQSRRPNTSFCFLDIRSPGLGDTAMYLCATSSRGGSEAFFGQGTRLTVV.

This sequence joins TRBV7-3 and TRBJ2-1; without DNA, the TCRdb call of TRBD1 cannot be checked. The CDR3 consists of 13 residues. CDR1 SGHTA and CDR2 FQGTGA come from the germline V gene. CDR3 in amino acids: CASSLGTINEQFF.

The chain combines TRBV28 with TRBJ1-1; TCRdb's D gene call, TRBD1, goes unchecked for lack of DNA. CDR1 is MDHEN, CDR2 SYDVKM, per germline. The CDR3 covers 12 residues. This CDR3 is CASMRGNTEAFF.

The CDR3 here is CASSLRGGAGETQYF. The chain carries TRBV28 and TRBJ2-5; the D call of TRBD2 rests on TCRdb alone, since no DNA is present to check it. Germline assignment: CDR1 MDHEN and CDR2 SYDVKM. This CDR3 region has 15 residues.

The chain carries TRBV11-2 and TRBJ2-1; the TCRdb D gene call, TRBD2, has no DNA to confirm it. CDR1 is SGHAT, CDR2 FQNNGV, per germline. CDR3 size: 16 residues. The CDR3 sequence: CASSLGTSGTYNEQFF.

V is TRBV4-3 and J is TRBJ2-7; TCRdb designates TRBD2, a call that cannot be tested without DNA. The CDR3 has 15 residues. Germline CDR1 is LGHNA and CDR2 is YSLEER. The CDR3 loop reads CASSQEGSGTYEQYF.

The chain couples TRBV29-1 to TRBJ1-4; TCRdb calls TRBD1, which cannot be checked without DNA. Germline V CDR1 and CDR2: SQVTM, ANQGSEA. CDR3 length: 11 residues. The CDR3 reads CSVLSAEKLFF.

The J gene is TRBJ2-5, the V gene TRBV29-1; TCRdb's D call, TRBD2, is unchecked because there is no DNA. Germline-derived CDR1 and CDR2 are SQVTM and ANQGSEA. The CDR3 is made up of 13 amino acids. The CDR3 loop is CSVGTSGKETQYF.

This rearrangement joins TRBV28 to TRBJ2-7; TCRdb's D call, TRBD1, is unchecked because there is no DNA. This CDR3 comprises 13 residues. Germline values: CDR1 MDHEN, CDR2 SYDVKM. CDR3 loop: CATRGQSHYEQYF.

The chain combines TRBV29-1 with TRBJ2-7. The CDR3 runs to 12 residues. CDR1 and CDR2 (germline): SQVTM, ANQGSEA. The CDR3 protein is CSIQIPANEQYF.

This chain links TRBV29-1 with TRBJ2-7; TCRdb's assignment of TRBD1 cannot be checked, as there is no DNA. Germline values: CDR1 SQVTM, CDR2 ANQGSEA. This CDR3 is 15 amino acids long. Here the CDR3 reads CSVEMGLQGSYEQYF.

The rearrangement links TRBV7-6 to TRBJ1-4; TCRdb designates TRBD1, a call that cannot be tested without DNA. CDR1 SGHVS and CDR2 FNYEAQ come from the germline V gene. The CDR3 is 15 amino acids. Here the CDR3 reads CASSLVDRRNEKLFF.

V and J are TRBV5-1 and TRBJ2-7; the D gene TCRdb calls, TRBD1, cannot be checked with no DNA. The CDR3 is made up of 15 amino acids. Germline V CDR1 and CDR2: SGHRS, YFSETQ. CDR3: CASSLSPGQTYEQYF.

This chain links TRBV6-1 with TRBJ2-7; the D call of TRBD1 rests on TCRdb alone, since no DNA is present to check it. The CDR3 has 13 residues. Germline V CDR1 and CDR2: MNHNS, SASEGT. The CDR3: CASSEVDNYEQYF.

This chain uses TRBV12-3 or TRBV12-4 with TRBJ2-3; the D call of TRBD2 rests on TCRdb alone, since no DNA is present to check it. This CDR3 has 13 amino acids. The CDR3 loop reads CASSFSPDNTQYF.

The chain combines TRBV9 with TRBJ2-1. The CDR3 has 11 residues. CDR1 SGDLS and CDR2 YYNGEE come from the germline V gene. CDR3 sequence reads: CASSGLNEQFF. Filled out from reference TRBV9 and TRBJ2-1, the complete variable domain reads DSGVTQTPKHLITATGQRVTLRCSPRSGDLSVYWYQQSLDQGLQFLIQYYNGEERAKGNILERFSAQQFPDLHSELNLSSLELGDSALYFCASSGLNEQFFGPGTRLTVL.

The chain recombines TRBV28 with TRBJ2-7; TCRdb's assignment of TRBD1 cannot be checked, as there is no DNA. This CDR3 spans 13 amino acids. CDR1 is MDHEN and CDR2 is SYDVKM in the germline V gene. The CDR3 is CASSPRTVWEQYF.